This T cell receptor (beta chain) was captured by sequencing in a study of cytomegalovirus exposure and HLA in healthy donors. Profiling relied on immunoSEQ multiplex PCR, and the TCRdb table lists in-frame clones only, not all of them. The data show about 190,000 clones, about 80% seen once. Concerning this clone: Its specificity is unknown.

CDR3 length: 15 residues. Deletions cut 6 bases from V and 0 bases from J, with 11 bases between. The V gene's germline CDR1 is KGHSH and CDR2 LQKENI. Findings and limits, study-wide: Many donors carried some public TCRs, although rarity characterized most TCR sequences.

The chain recombines TRBV18 with TRBJ1-4; tentative D call: TRBD1 (6 bases). The sequenced sample consisted of PBMCs. This sequence originates from a man younger than 35 in good health and CMV-seropositive. The CDR3 DNA reads as TGTGCCAGCTCTCCCGGACAGTCAACTAATGAAAAACTGTTTTTT. It codes for CASSPGQSTNEKLFF. The full variable domain, completed using reference TRBV18 and TRBJ1-4, is NAGVMQNPRHLVRRRGQEARLRCSPMKGHSHVYWYRQLPEEGLKFMVYLQKENIIDESGMPKERFSAEFPKEGPSILRIQQVVRGDSAAYFCASSPGQSTNEKLFFGSGTQLSVL.